Listed below are T cell receptor beta chains from one sample, sequenced in a study of cytomegalovirus exposure and HLA in healthy donors. Profiling relied on immunoSEQ multiplex PCR, and the TCRdb table lists in-frame clones only, not all of them. The repertoire includes around 130,000 clones, approximately 89% of them detected once, and 6% to 8% sits in the top ten. Sequenced sample: PBMCs. These receptors all stem from a woman between 25 and 40 years old in good health and CMV-seropositive. CDR3s include the opening cysteine and the closing phenylalanine or tryptophan. Fields, in order: D gene, clone size, V gene, J gene, CDR3 protein, CDR3 DNA. A D gene is named only where the DNA matches it firmly. Clone size appears in some rows only: once, few, many, or a class for an expanded clone.

d_call: NA; clone_size: NA; v_call: TRBV5-6; j_call: TRBJ2-5; cdr3_aa: CAYGRETQYF; cdr3_nt: TGTGCCTATGGGAGGGAGACCCAGTACTTC
d_call: NA; clone_size: few; v_call: TRBV5-5; j_call: TRBJ2-3; cdr3_aa: CASNSAGSDTQYF; cdr3_nt: TGTGCCAGCAACTCGGCAGGGTCAGATACGCAGTATTTT
d_call: NA; clone_size: NA; v_call: TRBV7-9; j_call: TRBJ1-1; cdr3_aa: CSSSPPAPASRAEAFF; cdr3_nt: TGTTCCAGCAGCCCCCCGGCCCCGGCAAGCAGGGCTGAAGCTTTCTTT
d_call: TRBD1; clone_size: once; v_call: TRBV28; j_call: TRBJ2-2; cdr3_aa: CASSRSKTGEGTGELFF; cdr3_nt: TGTGCCAGCAGCCGCTCTAAGACAGGGGAAGGCACCGGGGAGCTGTTTTTT
d_call: TRBD2; clone_size: NA; v_call: TRBV27; j_call: TRBJ2-5; cdr3_aa: CASSFITSGRPQETQYF; cdr3_nt: TGTGCCAGCAGTTTTATCACTAGCGGGAGGCCTCAAGAGACCCAGTACTTC
d_call: TRBD2; clone_size: NA; v_call: TRBV10-3; j_call: TRBJ2-5; cdr3_aa: CAISGGLAGEETQYF; cdr3_nt: TGTGCCATCAGTGGGGGACTAGCGGGAGAAGAGACCCAGTACTTC
d_call: NA; clone_size: few; v_call: TRBV5-4; j_call: TRBJ2-1; cdr3_aa: CASSLRYSAGNEQFF; cdr3_nt: TGTGCCAGCAGCTTGAGGTACTCGGCAGGGAATGAGCAGTTCTTC
d_call: NA; clone_size: NA; v_call: TRBV16; j_call: TRBJ1-1; cdr3_aa: CASSRQVNTEAFF; cdr3_nt: TGTGCCAGCAGCCGACAGGTGAACACTGAAGCTTTCTTT
d_call: TRBD1; clone_size: NA; v_call: TRBV27; j_call: TRBJ2-7; cdr3_aa: CASSSLPGTGHEQYF; cdr3_nt: TGTGCCAGCAGTTCACTCCCCGGGACAGGACACGAGCAGTACTTC
d_call: TRBD1; clone_size: NA; v_call: TRBV19; j_call: TRBJ1-2; cdr3_aa: CASRDGQGGYGYTF; cdr3_nt: TGTGCCAGTAGGGATGGACAGGGAGGCTATGGCTACACCTTC
d_call: TRBD1; clone_size: NA; v_call: TRBV28; j_call: TRBJ1-2; cdr3_aa: CASSSHSMRTGEGSYGYTF; cdr3_nt: TGTGCCAGCAGTTCCCACTCAATGAGAACAGGGGAAGGATCCTATGGCTACACCTTC
d_call: TRBD1; clone_size: NA; v_call: TRBV30; j_call: TRBJ2-2; cdr3_aa: CAWGRQGVAGELFF; cdr3_nt: TGTGCCTGGGGGAGACAGGGGGTTGCCGGGGAGCTGTTTTTT
d_call: TRBD2; clone_size: NA; v_call: TRBV7-2; j_call: TRBJ2-1; cdr3_aa: CASSYSGNNEQFF; cdr3_nt: TGTGCCAGCAGTTATAGCGGGAACAATGAGCAGTTCTTC
d_call: TRBD2; clone_size: NA; v_call: TRBV11-2; j_call: TRBJ2-7; cdr3_aa: CASSRIAGKVYEQYF; cdr3_nt: TGTGCCAGCAGCAGAATAGCGGGAAAGGTCTACGAGCAGTACTTC
d_call: NA; clone_size: NA; v_call: TRBV6-6; j_call: TRBJ2-3; cdr3_aa: CASIPGLLTDTQYF; cdr3_nt: TGTGCCAGCATCCCGGGACTGCTCACAGATACGCAGTATTTT
d_call: TRBD1; clone_size: NA; v_call: TRBV27; j_call: TRBJ2-1; cdr3_aa: CASSLRWDSPNEQFF; cdr3_nt: TGTGCCAGCAGTTTGAGGTGGGACAGTCCCAATGAGCAGTTCTTC
d_call: NA; clone_size: NA; v_call: TRBV5-6; j_call: TRBJ1-6; cdr3_aa: CASSFGLGDSPLHF; cdr3_nt: TGTGCCAGCAGCTTCGGCCTAGGTGATTCACCCCTCCACTTT
d_call: NA; clone_size: once; v_call: TRBV5-4; j_call: TRBJ2-1; cdr3_aa: CASSLQEVQGEQFF; cdr3_nt: TGTGCCAGCAGCCTACAAGAGGTGCAGGGTGAGCAGTTCTTC
d_call: TRBD2; clone_size: once; v_call: TRBV7-9; j_call: TRBJ2-2; cdr3_aa: CATKGLAGGPGTGELFF; cdr3_nt: TGTGCCACCAAAGGACTAGCGGGAGGGCCAGGTACCGGGGAGCTGTTTTTT
d_call: NA; clone_size: once; v_call: TRBV4-1; j_call: TRBJ2-7; cdr3_aa: CASSQVDLGYEQYF; cdr3_nt: TGCGCCAGCAGCCAAGTGGACTTGGGCTACGAGCAGTACTTC
d_call: TRBD1; clone_size: NA; v_call: TRBV28; j_call: TRBJ1-5; cdr3_aa: CASTSQGTSQPQHF; cdr3_nt: TGTGCCAGCACTTCACAGGGGACGAGTCAGCCCCAGCATTTT